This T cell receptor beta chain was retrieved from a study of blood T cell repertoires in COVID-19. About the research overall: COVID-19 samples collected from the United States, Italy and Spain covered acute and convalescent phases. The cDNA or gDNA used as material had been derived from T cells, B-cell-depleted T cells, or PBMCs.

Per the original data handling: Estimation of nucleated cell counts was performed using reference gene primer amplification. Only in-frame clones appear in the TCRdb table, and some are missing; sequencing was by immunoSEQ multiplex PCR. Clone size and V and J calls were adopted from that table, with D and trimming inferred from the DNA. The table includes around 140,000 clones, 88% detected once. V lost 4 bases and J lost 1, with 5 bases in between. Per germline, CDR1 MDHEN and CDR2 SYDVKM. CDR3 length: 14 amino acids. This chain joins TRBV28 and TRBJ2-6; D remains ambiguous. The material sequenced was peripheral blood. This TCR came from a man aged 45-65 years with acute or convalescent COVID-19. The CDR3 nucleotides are TGTGCCAGCAGTTCTAGGTCTGGGGCCAACGTCCTGACTTTC. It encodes CASSSRSGANVLTF.